This T cell receptor (beta chain) was sequenced for a study of T cells in Graves' hyperthyroidism and ophthalmopathy. Researchers amplified the TCR beta CDR3 regions from RNA transcripts. A set of HTBI primers served as the primers for a first-round RT-PCR of the TCR CDR3. Each CDR3 protein gets one entry after TCRdb re-called the multiplex PCR reads with MiXCR. The repertoire holds roughly 300,000 distinct CDR3 sequences, with around 13% as singletons. Graves' hyperthyroidism qualified as stable when ophthalmopathy did not progress within 18 months. The CDR3 has 14 amino acids. V lost 6 bases to trimming and J lost 6 bases, with 14 bases between them. Germline assignment: CDR1 MNHNS and CDR2 SASEGT.

Material: blood. This sequence joins TRBV6-1 and TRBJ1-4; D is perhaps TRBD1 (5 bases). This TCR derives from a woman between 25 and 40 years old with Graves' hyperthyroidism. This CDR3 reads CASRNGWGDEKLFF. CDR3 coding DNA: TGTGCCAGCAGGAACGGCTGGGGGGATGAAAAACTGTTTTTT.